These 31 T cell receptor beta chains were all obtained from the same sample, sequenced in a study of cytomegalovirus exposure and HLA in healthy donors. Researchers ran the PCR with 60 Vbeta and 13 Jbeta primers. Profiled with immunoSEQ multiplex PCR; TCRdb holds only in-frame clones, not every one. The table records about 130,000 clones, approximately 61% of them present only once. The sequencing input was PBMCs. Source of these receptors: a human donor in good health.

This clone occurred once. This chain connects TRBV5-4 to TRBJ2-7, with 7 bases that match TRBD2. The CDR3 contains 13 residues. Germline CDR1 and CDR2: SGHNT and YYREEE (reference sequence). With 3 bases clipped from V and 3 bases from J, the junction kept 3 bases outside the gene matches. DNA of the CDR3: TGTGCCAGCAGCTCCGGGACTATCTACGAGCAGTACTTC. As protein: CASSSGTIYEQYF.

The chain links TRBV7-9 to TRBJ2-1; TRBD2 aligns across 12 bases. This CDR3 comprises 16 residues. The germline CDR1 and CDR2 sequences are SEHNR and FQNEAQ (reference sequence). The junction had 6 bases not matched to a gene; V was cut back by 1 base and J by 8 bases. The CDR3 sequence is CASSLGVTSGSYEQFF. In DNA, the CDR3 is TGTGCCAGCAGCTTAGGTGTGACTAGCGGGAGCTATGAGCAGTTCTTC.

DNA of the CDR3: TGTGCCAGCAGTGAAGCGGTTCTAGCGGGAGACCTAAACACCGGGGAGCTGTTTTTT. Protein product: CASSEAVLAGDLNTGELFF. The rearrangement links TRBV6-1 to TRBJ2-2, with 10 bases identical to TRBD2. CDR3 length: 19 amino acids. CDR1 is MNHNS and CDR2 is SASEGT in the germline V gene. J lost 2 bases, V lost 0 bases, and 9 bases had no gene match.

This clone showed up just once. The chain is built from TRBV11-2 and TRBJ2-6, with 11 bases lining up with TRBD2. This CDR3 spans 19 amino acids. Germline CDR1 and CDR2: SGHAT and FQNNGV. Losses at the gene ends were 5 bases for V and 1 base for J; bases not matched to a gene: 10. CDR3 coding DNA: TGTGCCAGCAGCAAAGGGGTACTAGCGGGAGATTCTGGGGCCAACGTCCTGACTTTC. Its protein product is CASSKGVLAGDSGANVLTF.

On this clone itself: The same CDR3 arises from other DNA sequences in this sample as well. This chain links TRBV6-1 with TRBJ2-7, with a weak D call TRBD1 (5 bases). Looked up from germline, CDR1 is MNHNS and CDR2 is SASEGT. Trimming took off 2 bases at V and 4 bases at J, with 6 bases between the two ends. This CDR3 is built from 12 residues. CDR3 sequence (DNA): TGTGCCAGCAGTGAAAGGGGATACGAGCAGTACTTC. This sequence encodes CASSERGYEQYF.

This chain links TRBV29-1 with TRBJ2-5, with D maybe TRBD1 (7 bases). V was cut by 6 bases and J by 7 bases, with 15 bases left in between. Germline CDR1 is SQVTM and CDR2 is ANQGSEA. The CDR3 is 12 residues long. Here the CDR3 DNA reads TGCAGCGTCGGAGGGGGCCCAGGGACCCAGTACTTC. It is translated as CSVGGGPGTQYF.

J is TRBJ2-7 and V is TRBV27, with D hard to call. Per germline, CDR1 MNHEY and CDR2 SMNVEV (reference sequence). The CDR3 consists of 13 residues. The V end was cut by 8 bases, the J end by 0 bases, with 11 bases between. As DNA, the CDR3 is TGTGCCAGCGCCCTAAAACCCTCCTACGAGCAGTACTTC. Residues: CASALKPSYEQYF.

This chain uses TRBV29-1 with TRBJ1-1, with a possible D match to TRBD1 (5 bases). V was shortened by 7 bases and J by 1 base, with 7 bases between the two germline ends. This CDR3 region has 11 residues. Germline CDR1 and CDR2: SQVTM and ANQGSEA. In DNA form, the CDR3 reads TGCAGCGGGGGCGGGAACACTGAAGCTTTCTTT. Translation: CSGGGNTEAFF. Combining the CDR3 with reference TRBV29-1 and TRBJ1-1 gives the whole variable domain SAVISQKPSRDICQRGTSLTIQCQVDSQVTMMFWYRQQPGQSLTLIATANQGSEATYESGFVIDKFPISRPNLTFSTLTVSNMSPEDSSIYLCSGGGNTEAFFGQGTRLTVV.

This chain joins TRBV2 and TRBJ2-1; D might be TRBD2 (5 bases). Germline V gene data show CDR1 as SNHLY and CDR2 as FYNNEI. Trimming stripped 3 bases from V and 5 bases from J, with 11 bases between. This CDR3 is 14 amino acids long. CDR3 coding DNA: TGTGCCAGCAGTGACGCGGGTCACAACAATGAGCAGTTCTTC. Protein product: CASSDAGHNNEQFF.

The chain combines TRBV29-1 with TRBJ1-1, with 9 bases aligning to TRBD1. Germline loops: CDR1 SQVTM, CDR2 ANQGSEA. CDR3 length equals 16 residues. V shed 0 bases, J shed 1 base, and the junction held 6 bases outside the gene matches. CDR3 nucleotides: TGCAGCGTTGAAGAAACGGGGACAGGGAAGAACACTGAAGCTTTCTTT. This encodes CSVEETGTGKNTEAFF.

The CDR3 loop reads CASSQERLAGVRAEQYF. Written as DNA, the CDR3 is TGCGCCAGCAGCCAAGAAAGGCTAGCGGGAGTTAGGGCCGAGCAGTACTTC. The chain carries TRBV4-3 and TRBJ2-7; 10 nucleotides agree with TRBD2. With 0 bases clipped from V and 6 bases from J, the junction kept 11 bases outside the gene matches. CDR1 and CDR2 from the germline V gene are LGHNA and YSLEER. CDR3 size: 17 residues.

The V call is TRBV5-1, the J call TRBJ2-1, with 12 bases lining up with TRBD2. This CDR3 contains 17 residues. CDR1 is SGHRS, CDR2 YFSETQ, per germline. Trimming cost V 0 bases and J 8 bases; bases outside gene matches: 9. CDR3 protein: CASSLGLAGVGSDEQFF. CDR3 coding DNA: TGCGCCAGCAGCTTGGGACTAGCGGGAGTTGGGAGCGATGAGCAGTTCTTC. The full variable domain, with the rest looked up from reference TRBV5-1 and TRBJ2-1, is KAGVTQTPRYLIKTRGQQVTLSCSPISGHRSVSWYQQTPGQGLQFLFEYFSETQRNKGNFPGRFSGRQFSNSRSEMNVSTLELGDSALYLCASSLGLAGVGSDEQFFGPGTRLTVL.

This rearrangement joins TRBV21-1 to TRBJ1-3; TRBD1 reflects the table's D call only, with no check against the DNA. TRBV21-1 counts as a pseudogene. CDR3 length: 16 amino acids. CDR3 in DNA: TGTGCCAGCAGCAAATCCAGGGGGCGGTTTGGAAACACCATATATTTT. It yields the protein CASSKSRGRFGNTIYF.

The chain is built from TRBV4-1 and TRBJ2-7, with a tentative D call TRBD2 (5 bases). The CDR3 loop spans 15 amino acids. V lost 2 bases, J lost 9 bases, and 20 bases lay in between. Germline CDR1 is MGHRA and CDR2 is YSYEKL. CDR3 sequence: CASSQSTTGIWAQYF. The DNA of the CDR3 is TGCGCCAGCAGCCAATCTACGACGGGGATTTGGGCGCAGTACTTC.

The chain couples TRBV7-9 to TRBJ2-2; 7 bases are a match to TRBD2. The CDR3 covers 14 residues. Germline-derived CDR1 and CDR2 are SEHNR and FQNEAQ (reference sequence). Losses at the gene ends were 3 bases for V and 6 bases for J; bases not matched to a gene: 4. The CDR3 reads CASSFQGGAGELFF. The CDR3, as DNA: TGTGCCAGCAGCTTCCAGGGAGGGGCCGGGGAGCTGTTTTTT.

This sequence joins TRBV28 and TRBJ1-1, with D possibly being TRBD1 (5 bases). From germline, CDR1 is MDHEN and CDR2 SYDVKM. CDR3 length: 15 residues. Trimming pared 5 bases from V and 4 bases from J, leaving 17 bases between. The CDR3 region is CASSGRGGIGTEAFF. The CDR3, as DNA: TGTGCCAGCAGTGGTCGCGGGGGGATAGGCACTGAAGCTTTCTTT.

There are a few counts of this clone. The chain is built from TRBV7-9 and TRBJ2-1; D remains unclear. Trimming stripped 1 base from V and 7 bases from J, with 5 bases between. CDR3 length: 12 residues. Germline lookup yields CDR1 SEHNR and CDR2 FQNEAQ (reference sequence). The CDR3 DNA sequence: TGTGCCAGCAGCTTAGAGCTGAATGAGCAGTTCTTC. Protein sequence: CASSLELNEQFF.

This sequence joins TRBV5-1 and TRBJ2-3; D may be TRBD2 (6 bases). The CDR3 covers 13 residues. V gave up 4 bases and J gave up 10 bases, with 16 bases separating them. Germline V CDR1 and CDR2: SGHRS, YFSETQ. DNA of the CDR3: TGCGCCAGCAGCGGGCGGGAAGGGCGTCCGCAGTATTTT. Translated: CASSGREGRPQYF.

The V gene is TRBV5-4, the J gene TRBJ2-5; D is uncertain. The CDR3 is 14 amino acids. Germline V lookup: CDR1 SGHNT, CDR2 YYREEE (reference sequence). Between the trimmed V and J ends, which lost 4 bases and 0 bases, there was a span of 10 bases. Here the CDR3 reads CASSATAYQETQYF. In DNA form, the CDR3 reads TGTGCCAGCAGCGCCACAGCCTACCAAGAGACCCAGTACTTC.

V usage is TRBV9 and J usage is TRBJ2-7; TRBD2 agrees at 12 bases. CDR3 length equals 14 residues. Per germline, CDR1 SGDLS and CDR2 YYNGEE. The V segment lost 3 bases and the J segment 4 bases; nucleotides outside the gene matches: 2. The CDR3 loop reads CASSGTSGDYEQYF. The CDR3 nucleotides are TGTGCCAGCAGCGGGACTAGCGGGGATTACGAGCAGTACTTC. Complete variable domain (other parts from reference TRBV9 and TRBJ2-7): DSGVTQTPKHLITATGQRVTLRCSPRSGDLSVYWYQQSLDQGLQFLIQYYNGEERAKGNILERFSAQQFPDLHSELNLSSLELGDSALYFCASSGTSGDYEQYFGPGTRLTVT.

This clone was seen once. The chain is built from TRBV28 and TRBJ1-6, with D perhaps matching TRBD1 (6 bases). V was clipped by 4 bases and J by 8 bases, with 15 bases between them. This CDR3 spans 15 amino acids. CDR1 and CDR2 from the germline V gene are MDHEN and SYDVKM. The CDR3 region has the DNA TGTGCCAGCAGTTGGGAGGGGGTTCGTTATTCACCCCTCCACTTT. Translated, it gives CASSWEGVRYSPLHF. The entire variable domain, with the rest obtained from reference TRBV28 and TRBJ1-6, is as follows: DVKVTQSSRYLVKRTGEKVFLECVQDMDHENMFWYRQDPGLGLRLIYFSYDVKMKEKGDIPEGYSVSREKKERFSLILESASTNQTSMYLCASSWEGVRYSPLHFGNGTRLTVT.

V usage is TRBV11-2 and J usage is TRBJ2-1; D is uncertain. This CDR3 has 12 residues. V dropped 5 bases and J dropped 8 bases, with 10 bases sitting between them. Germline V CDR1 and CDR2: SGHAT, FQNNGV. CDR3 in DNA: TGTGCCAGCAGCAAGTACGGGTATGAGCAGTTCTTC. Translating gives CASSKYGYEQFF.

V is TRBV5-1 and J is TRBJ2-3; 11 nucleotides align to TRBD2. The CDR3 contains 16 residues. Germline V lookup: CDR1 SGHRS, CDR2 YFSETQ. V lost 6 bases to trimming and J lost 2 bases; unmatched junction nucleotides: 8. CDR3 nucleotide sequence: TGCGCCAGCACTCGTATAGCGGGAGGGGCCACAGATACGCAGTATTTT. This encodes CASTRIAGGATDTQYF.

The rearrangement uses TRBV6-5 and TRBJ1-2; D might be TRBD1 (5 bases). Germline values: CDR1 MNHEY, CDR2 SVGAGI. Trimming cost V 5 bases and J 4 bases, with 17 bases left between them. CDR3 length: 15 residues. DNA for the CDR3: TGTGCCAGCAGTCGTACAGGAAAGGGGTCCTATGGCTACACCTTC. Translation: CASSRTGKGSYGYTF.

This clone was seen just once. The chain uses TRBV9 and TRBJ1-5; 7 bases map to TRBD1. V shed 0 bases and J 6 bases; nucleotides not matched to a gene: 9. The germline V gene encodes CDR1 SGDLS and CDR2 YYNGEE. The CDR3 is 16 residues long. DNA for the CDR3: TGTGCCAGCAGCGTAGAGGCGGGACAGTTGCGTCAGCCCCAGCATTTT. It specifies CASSVEAGQLRQPQHF. Using reference TRBV9 and TRBJ1-5 for the parts outside the CDR3, the full variable domain is DSGVTQTPKHLITATGQRVTLRCSPRSGDLSVYWYQQSLDQGLQFLIQYYNGEERAKGNILERFSAQQFPDLHSELNLSSLELGDSALYFCASSVEAGQLRQPQHFGDGTRLSIL.

CDR3 residues: CASSVHRGGLTDTQYF. CDR3 nucleotide sequence: TGTGCCAGCAGCGTACACAGGGGGGGGTTAACAGATACGCAGTATTTT. The chain carries TRBV25-1 and TRBJ2-3; D is possibly TRBD1 (8 bases). Germline CDR1 and CDR2: MGHDK and SYGVNS. Trimming stripped 6 bases from V and 3 bases from J, with 19 bases between. The CDR3 runs 16 residues. Combining the CDR3 with reference TRBV25-1 and TRBJ2-3 gives the whole variable domain EADIYQTPRYLVIGTGKKITLECSQTMGHDKMYWYQQDPGMELHLIHYSYGVNSTEKGDLSSESTVSRIRTEHFPLTLESARPSHTSQYLCASSVHRGGLTDTQYFGPGTRLTVL.

The rearrangement joins TRBV6-5 to TRBJ2-4; TRBD2 matches 9 bases. V trimming: 0 bases; J trimming: 1 base; junction bases outside the gene matches: 1. From germline, CDR1 is MNHEY and CDR2 SVGAGI. The CDR3 covers 16 residues. The CDR3 region is CASSYSLAGAKNIQYF. Written as DNA, the CDR3 is TGTGCCAGCAGTTACTCCCTAGCGGGGGCCAAAAACATTCAGTACTTC.

This clone occurred a few times. This CDR3 reads CASPPGRESSYEQYF. In DNA form, the CDR3 reads TGTGCCAGCCCTCCTGGGCGGGAGAGCTCCTACGAGCAGTACTTC. The rearrangement joins TRBV28 to TRBJ2-7; 7 nucleotides align to TRBD2. CDR3 size: 15 residues. J lost 0 bases, V lost 8 bases, and 10 bases had no gene match. Germline CDR1 reads MDHEN; CDR2 reads SYDVKM.

The chain employs TRBV18 and TRBJ2-2; the match to TRBD2 covers 8 bases. The CDR3 is made up of 18 amino acids. V shed 2 bases and J 0 bases; nucleotides not matched to a gene: 8. Germline assignment: CDR1 KGHSH and CDR2 LQKENI. The CDR3 is CASSPVYSGGPNTGELFF. CDR3 nucleotide sequence: TGTGCCAGCTCACCAGTGTATTCGGGAGGGCCGAACACCGGGGAGCTGTTTTTT.

This rearrangement joins TRBV19 to TRBJ1-5; TRBD1 matches at 9 bases. The germline V gene encodes CDR1 LNHDA and CDR2 SQIVND (reference sequence). J was trimmed by 0 bases and V by 10 bases; bases with no gene match: 10. This CDR3 has 16 residues. DNA for the CDR3: TGTGCCACCGCAGAACAGGGGGCGGATAGCAATCAGCCCCAGCATTTT. Translated, it gives CATAEQGADSNQPQHF.

This clone is a singleton in its sample. The chain carries TRBV27 and TRBJ2-7, with 7 bases that match TRBD1. The ends lost 5 bases at V and 1 base at J; junction bases unmatched: 11. The CDR3 runs 16 residues. The V gene's germline CDR1 is MNHEY and CDR2 SMNVEV (reference sequence). Here the CDR3 DNA reads TGTGCCAGCAGTCGGGCCGGGACAGTTCTTTCCTACGAGCAGTACTTC. Its translation is CASSRAGTVLSYEQYF.